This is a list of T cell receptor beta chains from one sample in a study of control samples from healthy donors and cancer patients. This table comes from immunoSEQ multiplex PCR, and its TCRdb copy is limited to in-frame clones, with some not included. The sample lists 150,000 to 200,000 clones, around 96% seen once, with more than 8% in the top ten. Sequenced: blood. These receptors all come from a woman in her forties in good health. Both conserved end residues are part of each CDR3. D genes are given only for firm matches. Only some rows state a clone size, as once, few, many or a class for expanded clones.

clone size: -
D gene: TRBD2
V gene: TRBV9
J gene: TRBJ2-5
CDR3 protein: CASSASSGRAPRQETQYF
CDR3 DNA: TGTGCCAGCAGCGCATCTAGCGGGAGGGCCCCCCGCCAAGAGACCCAGTACTTC

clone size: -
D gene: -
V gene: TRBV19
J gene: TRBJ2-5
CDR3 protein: CASSLAGSRETQYF
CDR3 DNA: TGTGCCAGTAGTCTGGCAGGTTCCAGAGAGACCCAGTACTTC

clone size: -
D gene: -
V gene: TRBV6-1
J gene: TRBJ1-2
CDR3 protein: CASSETVYGYTF
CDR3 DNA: TGTGCCAGCAGTGAAACAGTCTATGGCTACACCTTC

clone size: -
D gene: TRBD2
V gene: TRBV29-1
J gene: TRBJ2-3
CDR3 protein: CSVEVLAGGPSTDTQYF
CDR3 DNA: TGCAGCGTTGAAGTCCTAGCGGGAGGGCCTAGCACAGATACGCAGTATTTT

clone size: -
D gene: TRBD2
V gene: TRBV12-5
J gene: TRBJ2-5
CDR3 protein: CASGLGLAGGLETQYF
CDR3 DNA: TGTGCTAGTGGTTTGGGACTAGCGGGGGGGTTGGAGACCCAGTACTTC

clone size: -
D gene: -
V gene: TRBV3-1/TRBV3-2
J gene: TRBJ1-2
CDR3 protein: CASSPQRSSYGYTF
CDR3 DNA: TGTGCCAGCAGCCCCCAACGTAGCAGCTATGGCTACACCTTC

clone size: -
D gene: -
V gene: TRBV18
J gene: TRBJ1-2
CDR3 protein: CASSLTVQDYGYTF
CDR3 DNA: TGTGCCAGCTCACTAACAGTTCAGGACTATGGCTACACCTTC

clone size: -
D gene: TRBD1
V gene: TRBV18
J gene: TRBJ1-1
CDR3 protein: CASSPGTGGTEAFF
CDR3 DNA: TGTGCCAGCTCACCGGGGACAGGGGGAACTGAAGCTTTCTTT

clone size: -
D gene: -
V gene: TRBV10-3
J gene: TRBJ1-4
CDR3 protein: CAISPRDFGEKLFF
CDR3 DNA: TGTGCCATCAGCCCCAGGGATTTCGGTGAAAAACTGTTTTTT

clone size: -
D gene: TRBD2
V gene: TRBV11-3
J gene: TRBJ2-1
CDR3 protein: CASSSPGGYNEQFF
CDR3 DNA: TGTGCCAGCAGCTCGCCCGGGGGGTACAATGAGCAGTTCTTC

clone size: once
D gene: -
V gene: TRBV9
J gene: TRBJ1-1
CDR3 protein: CASSVGGSGNTEAFF
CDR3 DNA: TGTGCCAGCAGCGTAGGGGGGTCTGGGAACACTGAAGCTTTCTTT

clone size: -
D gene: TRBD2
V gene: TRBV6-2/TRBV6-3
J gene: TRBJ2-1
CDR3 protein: CASSYSRGAGYNEQFF
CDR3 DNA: TGTGCCAGCAGTTACTCGCGGGGGGCTGGATACAATGAGCAGTTCTTC

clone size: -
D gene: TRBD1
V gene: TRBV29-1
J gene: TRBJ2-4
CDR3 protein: CSVVKGTDLAKNIQYF
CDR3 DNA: TGCAGCGTTGTAAAAGGGACAGACCTAGCCAAAAACATTCAGTACTTC

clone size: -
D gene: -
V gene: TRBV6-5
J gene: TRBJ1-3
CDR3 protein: CASREPGNTIYF
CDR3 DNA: TGTGCCAGCAGGGAGCCGGGAAACACCATATATTTT

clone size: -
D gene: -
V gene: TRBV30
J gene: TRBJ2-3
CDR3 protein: CAWSGSTSTDTQYF
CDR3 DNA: TGTGCCTGGAGTGGAAGTACTAGCACAGATACGCAGTATTTT

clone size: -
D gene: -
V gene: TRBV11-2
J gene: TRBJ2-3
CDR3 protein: CASSATGRRATDTQYF
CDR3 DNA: TGTGCCAGCAGCGCTACAGGGCGGAGGGCCACAGATACGCAGTATTTT

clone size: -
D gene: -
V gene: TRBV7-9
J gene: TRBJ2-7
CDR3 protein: CASSLVGYEQYF
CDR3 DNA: TGTGCCAGCAGCTTAGTCGGGTACGAGCAGTACTTC

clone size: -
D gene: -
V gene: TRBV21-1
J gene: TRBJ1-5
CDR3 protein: CASTQFHWTGPPQPQHF
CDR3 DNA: TGTGCCAGCACCCAATTCCATTGGACAGGACCTCCCCAGCCCCAGCATTTT

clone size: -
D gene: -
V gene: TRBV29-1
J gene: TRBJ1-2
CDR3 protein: CSVESAYGYTF
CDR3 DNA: TGCAGCGTTGAGTCCGCGTATGGCTACACCTTC

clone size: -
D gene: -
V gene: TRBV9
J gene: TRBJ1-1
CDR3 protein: CASSYGAAGNTEAFF
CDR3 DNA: TGTGCCAGCAGCTACGGGGCCGCGGGAAACACTGAAGCTTTCTTT

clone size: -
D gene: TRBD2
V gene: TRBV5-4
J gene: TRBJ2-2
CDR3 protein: CASSTSGGGTGELFF
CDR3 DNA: TGTGCCAGCAGCACTAGCGGGGGGGGCACCGGGGAGCTGTTTTTT

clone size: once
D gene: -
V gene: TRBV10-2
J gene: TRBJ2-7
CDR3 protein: CASSETARYEQYF
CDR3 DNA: TGCGCCAGCAGTGAGACAGCCCGGTACGAGCAGTACTTC

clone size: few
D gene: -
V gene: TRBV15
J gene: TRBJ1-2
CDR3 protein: CATSRVTGVHGYTF
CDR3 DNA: TGTGCCACCAGCAGAGTAACAGGAGTGCATGGCTACACCTTC

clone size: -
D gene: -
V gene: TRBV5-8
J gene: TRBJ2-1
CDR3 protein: CASSLGFATAVEQFF
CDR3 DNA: TGTGCCAGCAGCTTGGGGTTCGCCACCGCGGTTGAGCAGTTCTTC

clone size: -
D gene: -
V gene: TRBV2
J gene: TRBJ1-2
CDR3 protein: CASSVPGAVYGYTF
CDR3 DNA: TGTGCCAGCAGTGTCCCCGGGGCTGTCTATGGCTACACCTTC

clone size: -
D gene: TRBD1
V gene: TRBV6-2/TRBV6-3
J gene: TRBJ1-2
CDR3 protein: CASSYSDREYGYTF
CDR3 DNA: TGTGCCAGCAGTTACAGCGACAGGGAATATGGCTACACCTTC

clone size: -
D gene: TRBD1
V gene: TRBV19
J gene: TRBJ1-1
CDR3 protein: CASSITTGAGNTEAFF
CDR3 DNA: TGTGCCAGTAGTATAACTACAGGGGCAGGGAACACTGAAGCTTTCTTT